One and the same sample provided the 29 T cell receptor beta chains below, sequenced in a study of neurological immune-mediated disorders. TCRdb recomputed calls from the 5' RACE reads with MiXCR, one row per CDR3 protein. The table shows 70,000 to 90,000 distinct CDR3 sequences, with around 4.6% occurring only once. Sequenced sample: PBMCs. The receptors come from a woman younger than 45 with multiple sclerosis.

This clonotype was seen many times. The chain employs TRBV5-1 and TRBJ1-2, with D maybe TRBD1 (5 bases). The CDR3 is made up of 14 amino acids. Germline CDR1 and CDR2: SGHRS and YFSETQ. V was cut by 0 bases and J by 8 bases, with 14 bases left in between. This CDR3 is CASSLAAAGRGYTF. The CDR3 DNA follows: TGCGCCAGCAGCTTGGCCGCGGCAGGGAGAGGCTACACCTTC.

This clonotype has ten or more counts. J is TRBJ1-5 and V is TRBV6-6; D is unresolved. V lost 2 bases to trimming and J lost 9 bases, with 8 bases between them. The CDR3 runs to 12 residues. Germline V gene sequence: CDR1 MNHNY, CDR2 SVGAGI (reference sequence). The CDR3 DNA follows: TGTGCCAGCAGTTACCCCCGTTGGCCCCAGCATTTT. The encoded protein is CASSYPRWPQHF.

The chain recombines TRBV19 with TRBJ2-2; D may be TRBD1 (6 bases). This CDR3 spans 13 amino acids. The germline gives CDR1 LNHDA, CDR2 SQIVND (reference sequence). V dropped 10 bases and J dropped 5 bases, with 14 bases sitting between them. CDR3 coding DNA: TGTGCCATCGCCGGGACATCGACCGGGGAGCTGTTTTTT. It translates to CAIAGTSTGELFF.

This clonotype was counted ten times or more. One junction end disagrees with the germline gene, perhaps due to a read error. The gene calls are TRBV30 and TRBJ2-5; either TRBD1 or TRBD2 may supply D (5 bases each). CDR1 is GTSNPN and CDR2 is SVGIG in the germline V gene (reference sequence). The CDR3 extends over 12 amino acids. The CDR3 sequence is CAWRAVGAATNF. The DNA of the CDR3 is TGTGCCTGGAGAGCGGTTGGGGCCGCCACAAACTTC.

A word on this clonotype: A much larger clone is a single base away; this may be a read error. The chain combines TRBV5-1 with TRBJ2-3; TRBD1 might be the D (6 bases). The CDR3 runs to 14 residues. Trimming shortened V by 6 bases and J by 4 bases, and 15 bases separated the two germline ends. Germline-derived CDR1 and CDR2 are SGHRS and YFSETQ. The CDR3 sequence: CASNSPDRSDTQYF. DNA of the CDR3: TGCGCCAGCAACTCGCCGGACAGATCAGATACGCAGTATTTT.

This clonotype turned up a few times. The chain joins TRBV20-1 to TRBJ2-1, with 10 nucleotides matching TRBD2. The germline CDR1 and CDR2 sequences are DFQATT and SNEGSKA (reference sequence). The CDR3 loop spans 14 amino acids. With 3 bases clipped from V and 8 bases from J, the junction kept 7 bases outside the gene matches. The CDR3 is CSASPSGRGYEQFF. DNA of the CDR3: TGCAGTGCTAGTCCTAGCGGGAGAGGCTATGAGCAGTTCTTC.

This chain joins TRBV7-6 and TRBJ1-2, with TRBD1 as a possible D gene (6 bases). V shed 6 bases and J shed 5 bases, with 25 bases lying between them. Germline CDR1 is SGHVS and CDR2 is FNYEAQ. The CDR3 covers 17 residues. CDR3 sequence reads: CASRASSLQGRDYGYTF. The CDR3 region has the DNA TGTGCCAGCAGGGCCAGTTCTCTACAGGGAAGGGATTATGGCTACACCTTC.

This clonotype was picked up a small number of times. The V and J genes are TRBV7-8 and TRBJ2-3; D ambiguous. Germline assignment: CDR1 SGHVS and CDR2 FQNEAQ. There are 15 residues in the CDR3. Deletions cut 1 base from V and 0 bases from J, with 8 bases between. CDR3 bases: TGTGCCAGCAGCTTAGACGGGCCCAGCACAGATACGCAGTATTTT. As protein: CASSLDGPSTDTQYF.

This clonotype was seen at least ten times. The CDR3 reads CAISEFGTGNTEAFF. CDR3 bases: TGTGCCATCAGTGAATTCGGGACGGGGAACACTGAAGCTTTCTTT. The chain recombines TRBV10-3 with TRBJ1-1; D is perhaps TRBD1 (5 bases). This CDR3 spans 15 amino acids. Germline-derived CDR1 and CDR2 are ENHRY and SYGVKD. The germline V and J ends were trimmed by 3 bases and 1 base, with 12 bases remaining between them.

In its sample, this clonotype was seen a few times. This chain uses TRBV3-1 with TRBJ2-5, with a weak D call TRBD2 (6 bases). Germline-derived CDR1 and CDR2 are LGHDT and YNNKEL (reference sequence). V was clipped by 3 bases and J by 2 bases, with 19 bases between them. The CDR3 is 17 residues long. The DNA for the CDR3 is TGTGCCAGCAGCCATCCAACTTCGGACTATACTCAAGAGACCCAGTACTTC. Amino acids: CASSHPTSDYTQETQYF.

This clonotype was counted at least ten times. This chain uses TRBV7-9 with TRBJ1-2, with 8 bases identical to TRBD1. CDR1 and CDR2 from the germline V gene are SEHNR and FQNEAQ (reference sequence). J was trimmed by 8 bases and V by 0 bases; bases with no gene match: 8. The CDR3 runs 15 residues. CDR3 sequence reads: CASSLAGQASRGYTF. CDR3 DNA sequence: TGTGCCAGCAGCTTAGCGGGACAGGCTTCCCGGGGCTACACCTTC.

This clonotype was counted at least ten times. This rearrangement joins TRBV5-1 to TRBJ1-1; D ambiguous. The CDR3 runs 11 residues. The V gene lost 0 bases and the J gene lost 11 bases, with 8 bases spanning the gap. Per the germline V gene, CDR1 is SGHRS and CDR2 is YFSETQ. The CDR3: CASSLAGYAFF. CDR3 sequence (DNA): TGCGCCAGCAGCTTGGCGGGGTATGCTTTCTTT.

This clonotype was detected many times. The chain links TRBV20-1 to TRBJ1-4; perhaps TRBD1 as D (5 bases). Between the trimmed V and J ends, which lost 6 bases and 5 bases, there was a span of 16 bases. The CDR3 runs 14 residues. The germline CDR1 and CDR2 sequences are DFQATT and SNEGSKA (reference sequence). CDR3 sequence: CSATPPGPNEKLFF. The CDR3 DNA follows: TGCAGTGCCACTCCCCCGGGACCAAATGAAAAACTGTTTTTT.

The sample holds many counts of this clonotype. This chain uses TRBV5-1 with TRBJ2-7; D is possibly TRBD1 (5 bases). The V and J ends lost 4 bases and 3 bases respectively, with 14 bases between them. This CDR3 has 14 amino acids. Germline assignment: CDR1 SGHRS and CDR2 YFSETQ. CDR3 nucleotide sequence: TGCGCCAGCAGCCCCAGGGCGGTGAACTACGAGCAGTACTTC. It translates to CASSPRAVNYEQYF.

This clonotype was observed at least ten times. The chain recombines TRBV6-5 with TRBJ1-1; maybe TRBD1 (5 bases). The CDR3 covers 12 residues. V lost 3 bases and J 4 bases, leaving 6 bases between the germline ends. The germline V gene has CDR1 MNHEY and CDR2 SVGAGI. This CDR3 is CASSYGGTEAFF. The CDR3, as DNA: TGTGCCAGCAGTTATGGGGGCACTGAAGCTTTCTTT.

In its sample, this clonotype was seen many times. The CDR3 DNA follows: TGTGCCAGCAGTTTGATGGGGTACAATGAGCAGTTCTTC. It yields the protein CASSLMGYNEQFF. The chain employs TRBV12-3 or TRBV12-4 and TRBJ2-1; the D is unclear. This CDR3 spans 13 amino acids. V lost 3 bases and J lost 4, with 7 bases in between.

This clonotype occurred many times. This chain links TRBV5-1 with TRBJ1-1; possible D gene TRBD1, 5 bases. V was pared by 0 bases and J by 2 bases, with 11 bases between. The germline V gene encodes CDR1 SGHRS and CDR2 YFSETQ. The CDR3 is made up of 15 amino acids. CDR3 sequence reads: CASSLGTTVNTEAFF. CDR3 in DNA: TGCGCCAGCAGCTTGGGGACGACAGTTAACACTGAAGCTTTCTTT.

This clonotype was counted ten times or more. V gene TRBV5-5 combines with J gene TRBJ2-5; D is unresolved. The ends were cut back, 6 bases at V and 4 bases at J, with 25 bases in the middle. The CDR3 contains 17 residues. From germline, CDR1 is SGHKS and CDR2 YYEKEE (reference sequence). The CDR3 bases are TGTGCCAGCACCAACCAGGCCGGCGGAGCCATCTTAGAGACCCAGTACTTC. Encoded protein: CASTNQAGGAILETQYF.

This clonotype turned up a few times. V is TRBV20-1 and J is TRBJ2-1; D is perhaps TRBD2 (5 bases). V was clipped by 5 bases and J by 8 bases, with 16 bases between them. The CDR3 is made up of 13 amino acids. Germline V CDR1 and CDR2: DFQATT, SNEGSKA (reference sequence). The DNA of the CDR3 is TGCAGTGCTGTTCCACCGGGGATCGATGAGCAGTTCTTC. Protein product: CSAVPPGIDEQFF.

This clonotype was seen many times. The V and J genes are TRBV29-1 and TRBJ1-5, with D perhaps TRBD1 (6 bases). V lost 4 bases, J lost 3 bases, and 13 bases lay in between. Germline V gene sequence: CDR1 SQVTM, CDR2 ANQGSEA. The CDR3 runs to 14 residues. CDR3 region: CSVGQGQNNQPQHF. CDR3 nucleotide sequence: TGCAGCGTTGGTCAAGGACAGAACAATCAGCCCCAGCATTTT.

This clonotype was seen repeatedly, ten times or more. DNA of the CDR3: TGTGCCAGCAGCTCCGCAGGGGGCAATCAGCCCCAGCATTTT. Encoded protein: CASSSAGGNQPQHF. The V and J genes are TRBV28 and TRBJ1-5; TRBD1 is a possible D gene (6 bases). V lost 6 bases and J 2 bases, leaving 11 bases between the germline ends. The germline gives CDR1 MDHEN, CDR2 SYDVKM. This CDR3 spans 14 amino acids.

This clonotype was seen many times. The chain links TRBV5-6 to TRBJ2-1; D unresolved. The germline V gene encodes CDR1 SGHDT and CDR2 YYEEEE. This CDR3 is 12 amino acids long. The V and J ends lost 4 bases and 3 bases respectively, with 5 bases between them. The CDR3 nucleotides read TGTGCCAGCAGCCCTAGCTACAATGAGCAGTTCTTC. Translation: CASSPSYNEQFF.

This clonotype was observed a handful of times. This chain uses TRBV20-1 with TRBJ2-7, with D possibly being TRBD1 (5 bases). The CDR3 contains 16 residues. V lost 1 base to trimming and J lost 1 base, with 17 bases between them. Germline CDR1 is DFQATT and CDR2 is SNEGSKA (reference sequence). The CDR3 here is CSARGAGSRLSYEQYF. In DNA form, the CDR3 reads TGCAGTGCTAGAGGGGCAGGGTCTCGTTTGTCCTACGAGCAGTACTTC.

This clonotype was observed at least ten times. The chain employs TRBV11-1 and TRBJ2-2; 10 nucleotides line up with TRBD1. Germline CDR1 reads SGHAT; CDR2 reads FQDESV (reference sequence). This CDR3 is 17 amino acids long. With V trimmed by 6 bases and J by 0 bases, 7 bases remained unmatched. The DNA for the CDR3 is TGTGCCAGCAGTAGACAGGGGGCCAGTGCGAACACCGGGGAGCTGTTTTTT. Translated, it gives CASSRQGASANTGELFF.

This clonotype has a count of ten or more. The V gene is TRBV5-1, the J gene TRBJ2-2, with 9 positions matching TRBD1. From germline, CDR1 is SGHRS and CDR2 YFSETQ. This CDR3 has 16 amino acids. The ends lost 0 bases at V and 16 bases at J; junction bases unmatched: 16. CDR3 loop: CASSLDGTGTLRAKFF. CDR3 DNA: TGCGCCAGCAGCTTGGACGGGACAGGGACCCTGAGAGCTAAGTTTTTT.

At least ten counts were recorded for this clonotype. The rearrangement joins TRBV3-1 to TRBJ1-6, with a possible D match to TRBD1 (5 bases). Germline CDR1 LGHDT, CDR2 YNNKEL (reference sequence). This CDR3 region has 16 residues. Trimming took 0 bases from V and 10 from J, leaving 16 bases between them. CDR3 in DNA: TGTGCCAGCAGCCAAGATGGAGGGGTAGTTTCCTCACCCCTCCACTTT. This gives the protein CASSQDGGVVSSPLHF.

This clonotype was picked up many times. The rearrangement links TRBV5-1 to TRBJ2-7, with unresolved D. Germline V lookup: CDR1 SGHRS, CDR2 YFSETQ. V dropped 6 bases and J dropped 7 bases, with 17 bases sitting between them. The CDR3 sequence is 13 residues long. DNA for the CDR3: TGCGCCAGCAACGATCTACTTCTACGTGAGCAGTACTTC. This sequence encodes CASNDLLLREQYF.

In this sample, this clonotype turned up many times. This chain connects TRBV20-1 to TRBJ2-7, with TRBD2 identical over 10 bases. Germline trimming cut 0 bases from V and 4 bases from J; bases unmatched to any gene: 6. Germline CDR1 and CDR2: DFQATT and SNEGSKA (reference sequence). CDR3 length: 15 amino acids. The CDR3 nucleotides are TGCAGTGCTAGAGACCCAGCGGGAGGGCCTTACGAGCAGTACTTC. Translated: CSARDPAGGPYEQYF.

This clonotype was counted at least ten times. The chain is built from TRBV12-3 or TRBV12-4 and TRBJ1-3; D unresolved. CDR3 size: 13 residues. Trimming left V 3 bases short and J 6 bases short, with 9 bases between. CDR3 sequence: CASSLKSANTIYF. CDR3 in DNA: TGTGCCAGCAGTTTGAAGAGCGCAAACACCATATATTTT.